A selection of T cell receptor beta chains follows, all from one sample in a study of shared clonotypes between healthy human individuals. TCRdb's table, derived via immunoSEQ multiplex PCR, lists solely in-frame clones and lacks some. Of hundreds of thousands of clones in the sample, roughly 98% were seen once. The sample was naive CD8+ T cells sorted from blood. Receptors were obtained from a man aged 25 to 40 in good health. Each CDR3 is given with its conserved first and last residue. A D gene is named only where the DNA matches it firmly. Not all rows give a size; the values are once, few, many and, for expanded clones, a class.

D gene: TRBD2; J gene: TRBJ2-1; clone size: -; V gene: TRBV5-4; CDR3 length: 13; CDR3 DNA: TGTGCCAGCAGCCGACTAGCGGGAGATGAGCAGTTCTTC; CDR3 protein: CASSRLAGDEQFF
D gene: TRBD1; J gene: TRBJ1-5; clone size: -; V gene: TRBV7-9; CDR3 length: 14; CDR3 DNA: TGTGCCAGCAGCCGGACAGGGCTCAATCAGCCCCAGCATTTT; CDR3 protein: CASSRTGLNQPQHF
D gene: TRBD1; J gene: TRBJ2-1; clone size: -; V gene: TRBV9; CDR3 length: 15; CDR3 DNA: TGTGCCAGCACCACGGGACAGGGTCTTGTCAATGAGCAGTTCTTC; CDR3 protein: CASTTGQGLVNEQFF
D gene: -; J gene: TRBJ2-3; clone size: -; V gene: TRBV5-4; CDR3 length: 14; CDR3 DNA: TGTGCCAGCAGCTTGGAAGGAAGCACAGATACGCAGTATTTT; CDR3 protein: CASSLEGSTDTQYF
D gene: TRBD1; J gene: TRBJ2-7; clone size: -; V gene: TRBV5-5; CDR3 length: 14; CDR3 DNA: TGTGCCAGCAGCTTGACAGGGGGGACCTACGAGCAGTACTTC; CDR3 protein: CASSLTGGTYEQYF
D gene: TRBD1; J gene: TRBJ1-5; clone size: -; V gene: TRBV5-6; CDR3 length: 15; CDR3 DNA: TGTGCCAGCAGCTTGGGGACAGGTGGCAATCAGCCCCAGCATTTT; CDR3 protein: CASSLGTGGNQPQHF
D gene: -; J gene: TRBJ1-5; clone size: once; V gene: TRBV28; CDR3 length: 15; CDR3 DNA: TGTGCCAGCAGTTTACAAACAGGGTACGCCCAGCCCCAGCATTTT; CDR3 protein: CASSLQTGYAQPQHF
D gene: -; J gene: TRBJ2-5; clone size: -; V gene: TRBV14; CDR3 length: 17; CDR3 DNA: TGTGCCAGCAGCCAAGATAGAGGGAGACAGAGCCAAGAGACCCAGTACTTC; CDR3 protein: CASSQDRGRQSQETQYF
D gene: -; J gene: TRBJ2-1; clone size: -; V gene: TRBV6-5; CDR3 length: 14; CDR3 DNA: TGTGCCAGCAGTTTCTCGGAAGGGAACAATGAGCAGTTCTTC; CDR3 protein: CASSFSEGNNEQFF
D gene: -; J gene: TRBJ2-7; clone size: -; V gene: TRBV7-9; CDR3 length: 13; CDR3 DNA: TGTGCCAGCAGCTTATTAAACTCCTACGAGCAGTACTTC; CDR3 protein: CASSLLNSYEQYF
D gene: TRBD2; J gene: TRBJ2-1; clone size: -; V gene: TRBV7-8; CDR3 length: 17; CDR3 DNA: TGTGCCAGCAGCTCCTACACCTCGGGACTAACCTACAATGAGCAGTTCTTC; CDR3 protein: CASSSYTSGLTYNEQFF
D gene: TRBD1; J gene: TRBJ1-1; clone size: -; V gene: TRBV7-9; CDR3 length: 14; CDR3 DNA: TGTGCCAGCAGCTTGGGACAGCTTAACACTGAAGCTTTCTTT; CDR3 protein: CASSLGQLNTEAFF
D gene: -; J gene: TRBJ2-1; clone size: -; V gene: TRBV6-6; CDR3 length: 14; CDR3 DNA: TGTGCCAGCAGTCCCTGGGAAATTGGGTTTGGGCAGTTCTTC; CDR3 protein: CASSPWEIGFGQFF
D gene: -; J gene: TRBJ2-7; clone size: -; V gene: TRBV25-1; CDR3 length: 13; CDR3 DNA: TGTGCCAGCAGTGAGGAGGGGTACTACGAGCAGTACTTC; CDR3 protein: CASSEEGYYEQYF
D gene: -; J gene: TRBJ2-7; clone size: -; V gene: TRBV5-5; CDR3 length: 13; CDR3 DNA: TGTGCCAGCAGCTCTTCCAGAGACTACGAGCAGTACTTC; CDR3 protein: CASSSSRDYEQYF
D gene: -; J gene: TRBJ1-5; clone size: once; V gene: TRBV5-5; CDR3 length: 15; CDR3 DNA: TGTGCCAGCAGCTTGCGGGGACAACCCAATCAGCCCCAGCATTTT; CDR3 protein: CASSLRGQPNQPQHF
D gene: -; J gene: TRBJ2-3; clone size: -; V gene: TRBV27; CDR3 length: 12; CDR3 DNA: TGTGCCAGCAGTTTTCCAGGGGATACGCAGTATTTT; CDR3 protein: CASSFPGDTQYF
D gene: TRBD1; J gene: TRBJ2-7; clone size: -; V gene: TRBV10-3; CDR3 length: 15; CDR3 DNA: TGTGCCATCAGTGTCACGGGACAGGGTGTACACGAGCAGTACTTC; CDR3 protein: CAISVTGQGVHEQYF
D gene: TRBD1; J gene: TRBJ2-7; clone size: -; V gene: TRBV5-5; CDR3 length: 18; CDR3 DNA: TGTGCCAGCAGCCCGGGACAGGGTCTTGGTAGTAGCTCCTACGAGCAGTACTTC; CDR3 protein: CASSPGQGLGSSSYEQYF
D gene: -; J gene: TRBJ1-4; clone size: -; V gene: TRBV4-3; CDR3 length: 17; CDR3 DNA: TGCGCCAGCAGCCAAGATGGGGAACGGGACATGGACGAAAAACTGTTTTTT; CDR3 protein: CASSQDGERDMDEKLFF
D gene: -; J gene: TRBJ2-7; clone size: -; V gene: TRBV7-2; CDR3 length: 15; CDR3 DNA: TGTGCCAGCAGCCGGGGGCCTTTAACGGGAGACGAGCAGTACTTC; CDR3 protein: CASSRGPLTGDEQYF
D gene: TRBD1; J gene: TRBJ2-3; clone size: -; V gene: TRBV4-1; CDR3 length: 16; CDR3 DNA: TGCGCCAGCAGCCAAGAAGGGGGACAGGGTGCAGATACGCAGTATTTT; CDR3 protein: CASSQEGGQGADTQYF
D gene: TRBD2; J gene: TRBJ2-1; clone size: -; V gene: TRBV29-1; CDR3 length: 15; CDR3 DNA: TGCAGCGTTGATTTAGCTAGCGGGACATTCAATGAGCAGTTCTTC; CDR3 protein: CSVDLASGTFNEQFF
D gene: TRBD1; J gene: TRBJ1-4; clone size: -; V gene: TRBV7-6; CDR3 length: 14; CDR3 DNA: TGTGCCAGCAGCTTCCCGGGACAGGCTGAAAAACTGTTTTTT; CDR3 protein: CASSFPGQAEKLFF
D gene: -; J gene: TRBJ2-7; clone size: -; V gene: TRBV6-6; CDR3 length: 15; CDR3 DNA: TGTGCCAGCAGTTACGGGCCGGACACCTCCTACGAGCAGTACTTC; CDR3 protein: CASSYGPDTSYEQYF
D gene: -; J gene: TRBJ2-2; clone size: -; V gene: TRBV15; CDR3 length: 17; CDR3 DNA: TGTGCCACCAGCAGAGGGCCCGTTAGCTTACGGACCGGGGAGCTGTTTTTT; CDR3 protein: CATSRGPVSLRTGELFF
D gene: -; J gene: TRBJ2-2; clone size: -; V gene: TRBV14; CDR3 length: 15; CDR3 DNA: TGTGCCAGCAGCCGATTGATGGAGTACACCGGGGAGCTGTTTTTT; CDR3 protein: CASSRLMEYTGELFF
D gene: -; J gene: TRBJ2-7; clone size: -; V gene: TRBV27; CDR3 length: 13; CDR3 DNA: TGTGCCAGCCAACAAGGACTTGGCGGAGAGCAGTACTTC; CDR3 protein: CASQQGLGGEQYF
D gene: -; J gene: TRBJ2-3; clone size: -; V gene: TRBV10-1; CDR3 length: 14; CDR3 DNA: TGCGCCAGCTCCCGGACTGAAATGGCAGATACGCAGTATTTT; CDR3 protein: CASSRTEMADTQYF
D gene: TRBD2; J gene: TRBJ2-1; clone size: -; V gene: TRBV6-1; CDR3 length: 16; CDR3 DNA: TGTGCCAGCAGTGAAGTCCCTAGCGGGAGGGCTTATGAGCAGTTCTTC; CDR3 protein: CASSEVPSGRAYEQFF
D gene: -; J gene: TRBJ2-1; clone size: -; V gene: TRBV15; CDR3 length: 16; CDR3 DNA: TGTGCCACCAGCAGAGTCAGAAGCGGTTTCTACAATGAGCAGTTCTTC; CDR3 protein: CATSRVRSGFYNEQFF
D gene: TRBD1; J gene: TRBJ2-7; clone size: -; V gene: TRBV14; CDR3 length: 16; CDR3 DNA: TGTGCCAGCAGCCCCCTAGGGACAGGGAGCTCCTACGAGCAGTACTTC; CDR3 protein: CASSPLGTGSSYEQYF
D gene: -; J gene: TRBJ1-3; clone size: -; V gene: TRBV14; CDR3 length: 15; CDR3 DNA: TGTGCCAGCAGCCAAGACGGGTCATCTGGAAACACCATATATTTT; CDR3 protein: CASSQDGSSGNTIYF
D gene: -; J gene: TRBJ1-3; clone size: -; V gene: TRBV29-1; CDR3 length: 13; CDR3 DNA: TGCAGCGTTGTTTCAGACTCTGGAAACACCATATATTTT; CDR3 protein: CSVVSDSGNTIYF
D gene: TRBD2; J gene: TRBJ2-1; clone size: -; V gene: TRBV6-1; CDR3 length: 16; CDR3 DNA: TGTGCCAGCAGTGAAGGATGGACTAGCGAATACAATGAGCAGTTCTTC; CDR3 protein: CASSEGWTSEYNEQFF
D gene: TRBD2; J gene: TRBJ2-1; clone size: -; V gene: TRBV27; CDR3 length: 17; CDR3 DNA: TGTGCCAGCAGTTTAACGGGCGGGAGCCCCCTGTGGAATGAGCAGTTCTTC; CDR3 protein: CASSLTGGSPLWNEQFF
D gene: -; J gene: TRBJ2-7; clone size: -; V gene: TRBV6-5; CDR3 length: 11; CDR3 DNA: TGTGCCAGCAAACGAGCCTACGAGCAGTACTTC; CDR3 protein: CASKRAYEQYF
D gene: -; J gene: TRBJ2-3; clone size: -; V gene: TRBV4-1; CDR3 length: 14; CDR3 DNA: TGCGCCAGCAGCCAAGTCTTGGTCACAGATACGCAGTATTTT; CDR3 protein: CASSQVLVTDTQYF
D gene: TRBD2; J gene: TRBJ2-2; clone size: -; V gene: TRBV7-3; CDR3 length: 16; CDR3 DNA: TGTGCCAGCAGCTGGTCAGCGGGAGAGAACACCGGGGAGCTGTTTTTT; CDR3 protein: CASSWSAGENTGELFF
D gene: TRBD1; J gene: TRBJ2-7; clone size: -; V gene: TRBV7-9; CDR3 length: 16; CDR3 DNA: TGTGCCAGCAGCTATATGATGGGACAGGTCTCCTACGAGCAGTACTTC; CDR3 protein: CASSYMMGQVSYEQYF
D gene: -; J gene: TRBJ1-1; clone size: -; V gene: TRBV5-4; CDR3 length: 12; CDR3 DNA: TGTGCCAGCAGCGGTGGGGGTACTGAAGCTTTCTTT; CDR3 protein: CASSGGGTEAFF
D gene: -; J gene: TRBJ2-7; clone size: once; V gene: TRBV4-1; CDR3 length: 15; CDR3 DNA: TGCGCCAGCAGCCTAACCTTTCAGGGGTACTACGAGCAGTACTTC; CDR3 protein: CASSLTFQGYYEQYF
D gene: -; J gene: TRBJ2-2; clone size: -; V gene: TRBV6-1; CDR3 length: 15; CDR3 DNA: TGTGCCAGCAGCCCACGCCAAGGGCACACCGGGGAGCTGTTTTTT; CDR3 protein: CASSPRQGHTGELFF
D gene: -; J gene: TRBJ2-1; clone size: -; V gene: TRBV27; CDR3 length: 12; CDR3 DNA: TGTGCCAGCAGCAGACTGAACAATGAGCAGTTCTTC; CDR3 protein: CASSRLNNEQFF
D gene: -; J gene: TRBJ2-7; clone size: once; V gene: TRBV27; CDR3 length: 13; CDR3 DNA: TGTGCCAGCAGTTTACAGCGACCCTACGAGCAGTACTTC; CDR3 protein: CASSLQRPYEQYF
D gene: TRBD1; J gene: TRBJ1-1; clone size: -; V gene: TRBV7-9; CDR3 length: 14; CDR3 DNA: TGTGCCAGCAGCTTGGGGACAGGGGGCTCTGAAGCTTTCTTT; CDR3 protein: CASSLGTGGSEAFF
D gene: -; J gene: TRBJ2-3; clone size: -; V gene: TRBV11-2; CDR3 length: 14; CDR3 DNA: TGTGCCAGCAGCTCGTGGACAGACACAGATACGCAGTATTTT; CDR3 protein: CASSSWTDTDTQYF
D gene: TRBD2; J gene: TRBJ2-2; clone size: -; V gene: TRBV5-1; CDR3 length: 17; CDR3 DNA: TGCGCCAGCAGCCCCCTGGCGGGAGGGCCGATGGACGGGGAGCTGTTTTTT; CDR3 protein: CASSPLAGGPMDGELFF
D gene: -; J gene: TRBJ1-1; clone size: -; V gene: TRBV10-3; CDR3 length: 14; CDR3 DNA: TGTGCCATCAGTGACCAGTCAACAATCACTGAAGCTTTCTTT; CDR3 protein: CAISDQSTITEAFF
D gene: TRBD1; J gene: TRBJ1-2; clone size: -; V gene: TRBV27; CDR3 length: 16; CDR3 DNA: TGTGCCAGCAGTCCGAGGACAGGGGGCCGAAACTATGGCTACACCTTC; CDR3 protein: CASSPRTGGRNYGYTF
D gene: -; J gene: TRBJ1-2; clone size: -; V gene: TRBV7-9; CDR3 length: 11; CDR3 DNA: TGTGCCAGCAGCCCTGGACTTGGCTACACCTTC; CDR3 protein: CASSPGLGYTF
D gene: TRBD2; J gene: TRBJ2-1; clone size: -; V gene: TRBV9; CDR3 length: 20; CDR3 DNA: TGTGCCAGCAGCGCCAATCTAGCGGGAGGGCCTAAGTACTCCTACAATGAGCAGTTCTTC; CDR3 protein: CASSANLAGGPKYSYNEQFF
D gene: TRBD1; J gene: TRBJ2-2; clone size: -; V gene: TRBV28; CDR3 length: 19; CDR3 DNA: TGTGCCAGCAGCCTGCCGGGACAGGGGCTACTTTTGAACACCGGGGAGCTGTTTTTT; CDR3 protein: CASSLPGQGLLLNTGELFF
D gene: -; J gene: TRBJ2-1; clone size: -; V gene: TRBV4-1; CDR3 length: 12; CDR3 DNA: TGCGCCAGCAGCCAAGAGCAAGATGAGCAGTTCTTC; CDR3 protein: CASSQEQDEQFF
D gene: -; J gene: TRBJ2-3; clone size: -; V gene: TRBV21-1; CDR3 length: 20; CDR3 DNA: TGTGCCAGCAGCCCCCTCTCGAGGGGGCAACTAGCGAGAAAACGAGATACGCAGTATTTT; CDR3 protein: CASSPLSRGQLARKRDTQYF
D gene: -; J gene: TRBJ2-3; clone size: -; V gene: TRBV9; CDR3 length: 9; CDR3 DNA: TGTGCCAGCGGGGATACGCAGTATTTT; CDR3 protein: CASGDTQYF
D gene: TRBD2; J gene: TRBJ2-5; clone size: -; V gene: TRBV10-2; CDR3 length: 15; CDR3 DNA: TGCGCCAGCACCCCGGGACTAGCGGGAGGAGAGACCCAGTACTTC; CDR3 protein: CASTPGLAGGETQYF